This T cell receptor beta chain was captured by sequencing in a study of technical replicates of blood from several donors. The assay was immunoSEQ multiplex PCR, and TCRdb's table has in-frame clones only and misses some. The sample lists 55,000 to 75,000 clones, roughly 89% occurring once. The receptor comes from a human donor in good health. Some clones in this sample may be carry-over from other donors' samples. The sequencing sample was made of PBMCs.

The CDR3 bases are TGTGCCAGCAGTTACCGGGGATCTGGTAATGAGCAGTTCTTC. Protein sequence: CASSYRGSGNEQFF. The rearrangement joins TRBV6-5 to TRBJ2-1; D might be TRBD2 (5 bases). The V gene's germline CDR1 is MNHEY and CDR2 SVGAGI. Deletions cut 2 bases from V and 7 bases from J, with 12 bases between. This CDR3 spans 14 amino acids.